This T cell receptor (beta chain) was documented in a study of blood T cell repertoires in COVID-19. Method: immunoSEQ multiplex PCR; TCRdb's copy keeps in-frame clones and lacks some. The sample includes under 350,000 clones, approximately 86% seen only once; the top ten take roughly 4%. Germline loops: CDR1 SEHNR, CDR2 FQNEAQ (reference sequence). The CDR3 sequence is 17 residues long. The trim removed 5 bases at V and 0 bases at J, leaving 11 bases unmatched. This chain connects TRBV7-9 to TRBJ2-3, with 7 nucleotides matching TRBD1. This clonotype was sampled from a woman in her thirties or forties with acute COVID-19. The source material was PBMCs or T cells enriched from blood (not recorded which). The chain's CDR3 is CASSPPRRGPSTDTQYF. In DNA, the CDR3 is TGTGCCAGCAGCCCACCGCGAAGGGGGCCTAGCACAGATACGCAGTATTTT.